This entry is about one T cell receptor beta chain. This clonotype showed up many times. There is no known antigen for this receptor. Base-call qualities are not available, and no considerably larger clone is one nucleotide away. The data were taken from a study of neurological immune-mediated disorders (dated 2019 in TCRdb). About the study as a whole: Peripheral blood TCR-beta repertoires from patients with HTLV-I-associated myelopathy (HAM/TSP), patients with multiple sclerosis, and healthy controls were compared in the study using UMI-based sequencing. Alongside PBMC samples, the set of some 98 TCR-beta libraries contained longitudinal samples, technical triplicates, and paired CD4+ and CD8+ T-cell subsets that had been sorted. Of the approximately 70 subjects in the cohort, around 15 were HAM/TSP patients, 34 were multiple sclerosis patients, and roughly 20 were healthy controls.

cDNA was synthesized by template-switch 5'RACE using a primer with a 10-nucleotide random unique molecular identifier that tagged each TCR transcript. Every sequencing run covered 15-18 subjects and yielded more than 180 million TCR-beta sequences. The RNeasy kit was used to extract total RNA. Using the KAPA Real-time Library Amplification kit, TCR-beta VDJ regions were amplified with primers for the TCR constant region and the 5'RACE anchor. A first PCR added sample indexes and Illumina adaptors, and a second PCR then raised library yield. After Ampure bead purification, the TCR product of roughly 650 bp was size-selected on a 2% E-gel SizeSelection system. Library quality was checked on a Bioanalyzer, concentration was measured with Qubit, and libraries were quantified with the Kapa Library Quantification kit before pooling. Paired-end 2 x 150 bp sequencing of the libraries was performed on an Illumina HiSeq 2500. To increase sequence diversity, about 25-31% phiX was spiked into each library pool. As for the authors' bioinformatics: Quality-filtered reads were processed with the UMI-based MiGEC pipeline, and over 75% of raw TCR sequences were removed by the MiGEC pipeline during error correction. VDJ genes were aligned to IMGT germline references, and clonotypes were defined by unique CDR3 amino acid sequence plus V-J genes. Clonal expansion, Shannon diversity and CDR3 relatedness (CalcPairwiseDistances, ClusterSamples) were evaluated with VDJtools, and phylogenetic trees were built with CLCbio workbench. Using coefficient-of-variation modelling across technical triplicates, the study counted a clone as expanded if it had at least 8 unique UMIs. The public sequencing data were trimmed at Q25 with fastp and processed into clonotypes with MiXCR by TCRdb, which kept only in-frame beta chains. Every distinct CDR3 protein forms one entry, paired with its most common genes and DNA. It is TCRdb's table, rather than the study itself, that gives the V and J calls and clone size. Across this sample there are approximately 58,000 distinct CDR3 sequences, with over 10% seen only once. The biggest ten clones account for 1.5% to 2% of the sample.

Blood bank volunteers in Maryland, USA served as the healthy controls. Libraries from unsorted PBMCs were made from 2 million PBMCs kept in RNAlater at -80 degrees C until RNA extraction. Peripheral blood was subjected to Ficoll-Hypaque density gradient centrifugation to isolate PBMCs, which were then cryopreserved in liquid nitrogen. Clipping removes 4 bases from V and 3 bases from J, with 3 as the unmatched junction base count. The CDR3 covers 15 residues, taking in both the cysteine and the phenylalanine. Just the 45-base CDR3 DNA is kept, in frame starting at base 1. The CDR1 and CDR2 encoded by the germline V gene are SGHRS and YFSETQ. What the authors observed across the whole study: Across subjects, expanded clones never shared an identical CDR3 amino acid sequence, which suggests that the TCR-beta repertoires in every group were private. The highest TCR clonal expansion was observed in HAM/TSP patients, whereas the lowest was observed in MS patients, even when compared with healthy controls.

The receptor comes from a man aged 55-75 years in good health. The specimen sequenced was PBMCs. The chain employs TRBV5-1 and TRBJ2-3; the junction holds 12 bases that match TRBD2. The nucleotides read TGCGCCAGCAGCAAACTAGCGGGGGGTACAGATACGCAGTATTTT. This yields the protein CASSKLAGGTDTQYF.